The 27 T cell receptor beta chains in this list originate from one sample, sequenced in a study of T cell responses to AZD1222 COVID-19 vaccine. The assay was immunoSEQ multiplex PCR, and TCRdb's table has in-frame clones only and misses some. The sample carries some 140,000 clones, 85% to 95% recorded once. Sequenced here: peripheral blood, sampled on day 0 of AZD1222 vaccination. The receptors were gathered from an adult in good health.

This clone was seen a single time. The gene calls are TRBV2 and TRBJ1-3; unclear D gene. The germline gives CDR1 SNHLY, CDR2 FYNNEI. Trimming removed 8 bases from V and 0 bases from J, with 17 bases in between. This CDR3 spans 16 amino acids. The CDR3 loop reads CASEEERMNSGNTIYF. The DNA for the CDR3 is TGTGCCAGCGAAGAGGAACGGATGAACTCTGGAAACACCATATATTTT.

The rearrangement links TRBV7-9 to TRBJ2-7; perhaps TRBD2 as D (5 bases). The V end was cut by 3 bases, the J end by 0 bases, with 6 bases between. Germline V gives CDR1 SEHNR, CDR2 FQNEAQ (reference sequence). The CDR3 covers 13 residues. For the CDR3, the DNA is TGTGCCAGCAGCTTGAGCGGCTCCTACGAGCAGTACTTC. Translating it yields CASSLSGSYEQYF.

The CDR3 loop reads CASSFPPTRTQGSYEQYF. The DNA for the CDR3 is TGTGCCAGCAGTTTTCCCCCCACGCGAACACAGGGCTCCTACGAGCAGTACTTC. V gene TRBV28 combines with J gene TRBJ2-7; possibly TRBD1 for D (6 bases). This CDR3 contains 18 residues. The ends were cut back, 3 bases at V and 0 bases at J, with 21 bases in the middle. CDR1 and CDR2 from the germline V gene are MDHEN and SYDVKM.

CDR3 sequence (DNA): TGTGCCAGCAGCCCCATGGGGACGGGCTCCTACAATGAGCAGTTCTTC. This translates into CASSPMGTGSYNEQFF. V gene TRBV5-8 combines with J gene TRBJ2-1; D tentatively reads TRBD1 or TRBD2 (5 bases each). This CDR3 is 16 amino acids long. V gave up 4 bases and J gave up 0 bases, with 14 bases separating them. Germline assignment: CDR1 SGHTS and CDR2 YDEGEE.

The chain joins TRBV7-9 to TRBJ2-1; 9 bases align to TRBD2. CDR1 is SEHNR, CDR2 FQNEAQ, per germline (reference sequence). V gave up 5 bases and J gave up 8 bases; unmatched junction bases: 16. This CDR3 is built from 17 residues. The CDR3 region is CASSPPKGREGQDEQFF. The CDR3 DNA follows: TGTGCCAGCAGCCCTCCAAAGGGGCGGGAGGGCCAAGATGAGCAGTTCTTC.

The chain couples TRBV2 to TRBJ2-5; 11 nucleotides match TRBD1. The trim removed 0 bases at V and 2 bases at J, leaving 11 bases unmatched. This CDR3 is built from 19 residues. Germline V CDR1 and CDR2: SNHLY, FYNNEI. In nucleotides, the CDR3 is TGTGCCAGCAGTGAAGCCCCGGGACAGGGGGACAGAAAACAAGAGACCCAGTACTTC. Amino acid sequence: CASSEAPGQGDRKQETQYF.

The genes are TRBV28 and TRBJ2-1, with D uncertain. The CDR3 length is 15 residues. Germline V gene lookup returns CDR1 MDHEN and CDR2 SYDVKM. The V end was cut by 6 bases, the J end by 6 bases, with 18 bases between. The chain's CDR3 is CASRSRVGVGNEQFF. Written as DNA, the CDR3 is TGTGCCAGCAGATCCAGAGTTGGGGTTGGCAATGAGCAGTTCTTC. The full variable domain, its missing parts supplied by reference TRBV28 and TRBJ2-1, is DVKVTQSSRYLVKRTGEKVFLECVQDMDHENMFWYRQDPGLGLRLIYFSYDVKMKEKGDIPEGYSVSREKKERFSLILESASTNQTSMYLCASRSRVGVGNEQFFGPGTRLTVL.

The chain is built from TRBV30 and TRBJ1-4; D is perhaps TRBD1 (5 bases). There are 16 residues in the CDR3. V was shortened by 2 bases and J by 0 bases, with 13 bases between the two germline ends. Germline assignment: CDR1 GTSNPN and CDR2 SVGIG (reference sequence). The CDR3 DNA follows: TGTGCCTGGAGTTGGGGCCGAACCACAACTAATGAAAAACTGTTTTTT. Translated: CAWSWGRTTTNEKLFF.

This clone has only a few counts. This chain uses TRBV19 with TRBJ1-6; D is possibly TRBD1 (6 bases). V gave up 9 bases and J gave up 5 bases, with 11 bases separating them. Germline V gene data show CDR1 as LNHDA and CDR2 as SQIVND (reference sequence). CDR3 length equals 13 residues. Here the CDR3 reads CASKDSNNSPLHF. Here the CDR3 DNA reads TGTGCCAGCAAGGACAGTAATAATTCACCCCTCCACTTT.

The CDR3 sequence is CASSIRVGLVTEAFF. Here the CDR3 DNA reads TGTGCCAGCAGCATACGGGTGGGGTTGGTCACTGAAGCTTTCTTT. The genes are TRBV7-6 and TRBJ1-1; D gene uncertain. The CDR3 sequence is 15 residues long. Germline V gene sequence: CDR1 SGHVS, CDR2 FNYEAQ. The V gene lost 5 bases and the J gene lost 4 bases, with 17 bases spanning the gap.

The V call is TRBV15, the J call TRBJ2-5; tentatively, D is TRBD2 (6 bases). Germline V lookup: CDR1 LNHNV, CDR2 YYDKDF (reference sequence). CDR3 length: 11 residues. The V end was cut by 3 bases, the J end by 7 bases, with 6 bases between. The DNA of the CDR3 is TGTGCCACCAGCAGCGGGGGGACCCAGTACTTC. Protein sequence: CATSSGGTQYF.

The V call is TRBV11-3, the J call TRBJ1-2, with D maybe TRBD1 (5 bases). The length of the CDR3 is 13 residues. Trimming left V 0 bases short and J 8 bases short, with 10 bases between. Germline lookup yields CDR1 SGHNT and CDR2 YENEEA. CDR3 DNA sequence: TGTGCCAGCAGCTTAGAAGGGGCAGCGGGCTACACCTTC. The encoded protein is CASSLEGAAGYTF.

This chain joins TRBV2 and TRBJ2-7, with a tentative D call TRBD2 (5 bases). CDR1 and CDR2 (germline): SNHLY, FYNNEI. This CDR3 spans 12 amino acids. The V end was cut by 7 bases, the J end by 2 bases, with 9 bases between. CDR3 DNA sequence: TGTGCCAGCACCGAGGGTCCCTACGAGCAGTACTTC. Its translation: CASTEGPYEQYF. Looking up the rest from reference TRBV2 and TRBJ2-7 gives the full variable domain: EPEVTQTPSHQVTQMGQEVILRCVPISNHLYFYWYRQILGQKVEFLVSFYNNEISEKSEIFDDQFSVERPDGSNFTLKIRSTKLEDSAMYFCASTEGPYEQYFGPGTRLTVT.

The V call is TRBV4-3, the J call TRBJ1-4; D is possibly TRBD1 (6 bases). This CDR3 is 16 amino acids long. V lost 6 bases, J lost 5 bases, and 19 bases lay in between. The germline CDR1 and CDR2 sequences are LGHNA and YSLEER. CDR3 DNA sequence: TGCGCCAGCAGTGGGACAAACGTCGGGGTCAATGAAAAACTGTTTTTT. Protein sequence: CASSGTNVGVNEKLFF.

This clone was recorded once. V usage is TRBV15 and J usage is TRBJ2-2; 12 nucleotides match TRBD1. Germline V gene data show CDR1 as LNHNV and CDR2 as YYDKDF (reference sequence). The V gene end was trimmed by 1 base and the J gene end by 7 bases; junction bases not matched to a gene: 7. This CDR3 spans 17 amino acids. The CDR3 protein is CATSRGGTGGDGGELFF. The CDR3 coding sequence is TGTGCCACCAGCAGAGGTGGGACAGGGGGCGACGGCGGGGAGCTGTTTTTT.

The rearrangement uses TRBV11-2 and TRBJ2-7; D is ambiguous. Germline V CDR1 and CDR2: SGHAT, FQNNGV. The V end lost 5 bases, the J end lost 1 base, and 12 bases lay between the germline ends. The CDR3 runs to 14 residues. The DNA of the CDR3 is TGTGCCAGCAGCAAGTACGGGCGTTCCTACGAGCAGTACTTC. Its translation: CASSKYGRSYEQYF. Full variable domain (missing parts from reference TRBV11-2 and TRBJ2-7): EAGVAQSPRYKIIEKRQSVAFWCNPISGHATLYWYQQILGQGPKLLIQFQNNGVVDDSQLPKDRFSAERLKGVDSTLKIQPAKLEDSAVYLCASSKYGRSYEQYFGPGTRLTVT.

J is TRBJ1-6 and V is TRBV24-1; D unclear. The germline gives CDR1 KGHDR, CDR2 SFDVKD. V lost 0 bases and J 6 bases, leaving 17 bases between the germline ends. CDR3 size: 18 residues. CDR3 nucleotide sequence: TGTGCCACCAGTGATTTGGCAGCATCCCGACGGGCTAATTCACCCCTCCACTTT. It yields the protein CATSDLAASRRANSPLHF.

This clone has just a few counts. The V call is TRBV6-1, the J call TRBJ1-5, with D unresolved. V lost 1 base, J lost 7 bases, and 8 bases lay in between. Germline CDR1 and CDR2: MNHNS and SASEGT. There are 13 residues in the CDR3. The CDR3 bases are TGTGCCAGCAGTGAAGGTCAATGGCAGCCCCAGCATTTT. It codes for CASSEGQWQPQHF.

This rearrangement joins TRBV13 to TRBJ2-4, with a weak D call TRBD2 (5 bases). Looked up from germline, CDR1 is PRHDT and CDR2 is FYEKMQ (reference sequence). With 1 base removed from V and 6 bases from J, the gap between germline ends came to 10 bases. The CDR3 covers 14 residues. The CDR3 DNA sequence: TGTGCCAGCAGCTTAGCCCGGGGTACAAACATTCAGTACTTC. Translating it yields CASSLARGTNIQYF.

This chain joins TRBV19 and TRBJ2-7, with no clear D. V lost 6 bases to trimming and J lost 5 bases, with 14 bases between them. The germline V gene encodes CDR1 LNHDA and CDR2 SQIVND (reference sequence). This CDR3 has 13 amino acids. The CDR3 is CASSQPSLDEQYF. CDR3 nucleotides: TGTGCCAGTAGCCAGCCATCCTTGGACGAGCAGTACTTC.

Only a few counts were recorded for this clone. The V call is TRBV7-3, the J call TRBJ2-1, with D perhaps TRBD2 (6 bases). Germline V gives CDR1 SGHTA, CDR2 FQGTGA. Trimming left V 0 bases short and J 12 bases short, with 9 bases between. The length of the CDR3 is 12 residues. This CDR3 reads CASSLTEGLQFF. The DNA for the CDR3 is TGTGCCAGCAGCTTAACAGAGGGACTGCAGTTCTTC.

The chain combines TRBV7-6 with TRBJ2-1; D is unresolved. In germline, CDR1 is SGHVS, CDR2 FNYEAQ. The CDR3 is 15 amino acids. V shed 10 bases and J shed 8 bases, with 24 bases lying between them. The CDR3 DNA reads TGTGCCACCTCAAATCCTTTGGTTGCAGCCGATGAGCAGTTCTTC. This gives the protein CATSNPLVAADEQFF.

J is TRBJ2-2 and V is TRBV2, with TRBD1 identical over 7 bases. Germline CDR1 reads SNHLY; CDR2 reads FYNNEI. The CDR3 is 15 residues long. J gave up 3 bases and V 3 bases, and 4 bases lay outside the gene matches. CDR3 residues: CASSDDRVDTGELFF. The CDR3 bases are TGTGCCAGCAGTGACGACAGGGTCGACACCGGGGAGCTGTTTTTT.

This chain connects TRBV11-2 to TRBJ2-3, with unresolved D. V lost 4 bases and J lost 0, with 14 bases in between. This CDR3 contains 16 residues. CDR1 and CDR2 from the germline V gene are SGHAT and FQNNGV. CDR3 coding DNA: TGTGCCAGCAGCTCCCCAGATTCATCTAGCACAGATACGCAGTATTTT. Translation: CASSSPDSSSTDTQYF.

This chain joins TRBV14 and TRBJ2-2; D possibly matches TRBD1 or TRBD2 (5 bases each). The germline V and J ends were trimmed by 0 bases and 9 bases, with 14 bases remaining between them. The germline V gene encodes CDR1 SGHDN and CDR2 FVKESK. The CDR3 has 15 amino acids. CDR3 DNA sequence: TGTGCCAGCAGCCAAGAGGGCGAGGGGACCCGGGAGCTGTTTTTT. As protein: CASSQEGEGTRELFF. The complete variable domain, with remaining parts taken from reference TRBV14 and TRBJ2-2, reads EAGVTQFPSHSVIEKGQTVTLRCDPISGHDNLYWYRRVMGKEIKFLLHFVKESKQDESGMPNNRFLAERTGGTYSTLKVQPAELEDSGVYFCASSQEGEGTRELFFGEGSRLTVL.

The chain employs TRBV9 and TRBJ1-5, with D perhaps matching TRBD1 (6 bases). The germline V gene encodes CDR1 SGDLS and CDR2 YYNGEE. The CDR3 sequence is 13 residues long. V was cut by 1 base and J by 8 bases, with 10 bases left in between. CDR3 amino acids: CASSVQGTEPQHF. DNA for the CDR3: TGTGCCAGCAGCGTACAGGGGACTGAGCCCCAGCATTTT.

DNA for the CDR3: TGCGCCAGCAGTCAATTCTCAGGGCGCGGTTTCTCTGGGGCCAACGTCCTGACTTTC. This gives the protein CASSQFSGRGFSGANVLTF. J is TRBJ2-6 and V is TRBV23-1; weak D call: TRBD1 (5 bases). TRBV23-1 is designated an ORF whose function remains uncertain. Deletions cut 1 base from V and 0 bases from J, with 16 bases between. CDR3 length: 19 amino acids.